The clone carrying this TCR beta chain appeared a few times. Its antigen is not known. The data were taken from a study of CD8 T cells in ankylosing spondylitis. General observations from the study: Disease-linked clones bore a CD8+ phenotype and were relatively rare in peripheral blood.

This CDR3 region has 12 residues. The V end was cut by 7 bases, the J end by 11 bases, with 15 bases between. Germline lookup yields CDR1 WNHNN and CDR2 SYGVQD (reference sequence). TCRdb redid the calling of the 5' RACE reads with MiXCR, one entry per CDR3 protein. The sample carries roughly 230,000 distinct CDR3 sequences, under 20% recorded once. V gene TRBV10-1 combines with J gene TRBJ2-1; D is uncertain. The source of this sequence is a male donor with ankylosing spondylitis or in good health (not recorded which). Sample: blood, either unsorted or a sorted T cell fraction (not recorded which). The CDR3 DNA sequence: TGCGCCAGCACCCAGTTGCGGAGTAAGCAGTTCTTC. It is translated as CASTQLRSKQFF.